This is a list of T cell receptor beta chains from one sample in a study of blood T cell repertoires in COVID-19. The table came from immunoSEQ multiplex PCR; TCRdb's copy has only in-frame clones and leaves some out. The sample holds around 310,000 clones, about nine tenths seen once. Specimen: PBMCs or T cells enriched from blood (not recorded which). These receptors all stem from a woman aged 30 to 39 who had recovered from COVID-19. The CDR3 runs from the conserved cysteine through the conserved F or W. The D gene is left open where the match is weak. Some rows mark clone size as missing; the rest say once, few, many or name a class of expanded clone.

TGCGCCAGCAGCTTGGAGGTACCAGGGGGCCTCGGAGAAGATACGCAGTATTTT | CASSLEVPGGLGEDTQYF | TRBJ2-3 | NA | TRBV5-1 | TRBD1
TGTGCCAGCAGTCAAACACCCGGGGAGATCTACGAGCAGTACTTC | CASSQTPGEIYEQYF | TRBJ2-7 | NA | TRBV7-3 | NA
TGCAGCGTTGAGGGTGCTAGCGGGAGGATCAATGAGCAGTTCTTC | CSVEGASGRINEQFF | TRBJ2-1 | NA | TRBV29-1 | TRBD2
TGCGCCAGCAGCGAGACAGGTAGTATCACTGAAGCTTTCTTT | CASSETGSITEAFF | TRBJ1-1 | once | TRBV5-1 | NA
TGCGCCAGCAGCCAGCCTCTGGGCCCTAACTATGGCTACACCTTC | CASSQPLGPNYGYTF | TRBJ1-2 | NA | TRBV4-1 | NA
TGCGCCAGCAGCCAAGATTATCAGGGATCTGGAAACACCATATATTTT | CASSQDYQGSGNTIYF | TRBJ1-3 | NA | TRBV4-1 | NA
TGTGCCAGCAGCTTCGACAGGGGTAGTTCACCCCTCCACTTT | CASSFDRGSSPLHF | TRBJ1-6 | NA | TRBV7-9 | TRBD1
TGTGCCAGCAGTTCCAGGGGGCTCGGAAACACCATATATTTT | CASSSRGLGNTIYF | TRBJ1-3 | NA | TRBV27 | TRBD1
TGTGCCAGCAGCCATTATGTGGCCTCTAATGAAAAACTGTTTTTT | CASSHYVASNEKLFF | TRBJ1-4 | NA | TRBV14 | NA
TGTGCCAGCAGCTTTGAACAATCCAGGGCGGCGAACACTGAAGCTTTCTTT | CASSFEQSRAANTEAFF | TRBJ1-1 | NA | TRBV7-2 | NA
TGTGCCAGCAGTCAAAGCGTTTTCTACAATGAGCAGTTCTTC | CASSQSVFYNEQFF | TRBJ2-1 | NA | TRBV6-5 | NA
TGTGCCAGCAGTCAAGGGGCCCTAAAGAATAATTCACCCCTCCACTTT | CASSQGALKNNSPLHF | TRBJ1-6 | NA | TRBV2 | NA
TGTGCCAGCAGTTTAGCAGGCCCCTCTGGGGCCAACGTCCTGACTTTC | CASSLAGPSGANVLTF | TRBJ2-6 | NA | TRBV27 | NA
TGTGCCAGCGCCCCCGGGGGCTCTGGGGCCAACGTCCTGACTTTC | CASAPGGSGANVLTF | TRBJ2-6 | NA | TRBV28 | NA
TGTGCCACCAGCAGAGATGGAGGACTACAGGGCTACACCTTC | CATSRDGGLQGYTF | TRBJ1-2 | NA | TRBV15 | NA
TGCGCCAGCAGTGAGGTACAGGGCTATAATTCACCCCTCCACTTT | CASSEVQGYNSPLHF | TRBJ1-6 | NA | TRBV10-2 | NA
TGTGCCAGCAGTTTAAGCAGGGTAGCTTACAATGAGCAGTTCTTC | CASSLSRVAYNEQFF | TRBJ2-1 | NA | TRBV27 | NA
TGTGCCACCAGCAGAGGACTAGCGGACGGATCCTACGAGCAGTACTTC | CATSRGLADGSYEQYF | TRBJ2-7 | NA | TRBV15 | TRBD2
TGTGCCAGCACGCAGGGTAGGGACGTCCTGACTTTC | CASTQGRDVLTF | TRBJ2-6 | NA | TRBV3-1/TRBV3-2 | NA
TGTGCCAGCAGTGAAACGACAGGGAACACTGAAGCTTTCTTT | CASSETTGNTEAFF | TRBJ1-1 | NA | TRBV25-1 | NA
TGTGCCAGCAGCTCCGGACAACACGGATACAATGAGCAGTTCTTC | CASSSGQHGYNEQFF | TRBJ2-1 | NA | TRBV9 | NA